The 29 T cell receptor beta chains presented below share a single source sample, sequenced in a study of prognosis after radiotherapy for stage I lung cancer. It was by two-round multiplex PCR that TCR beta CDR3 was amplified from genomic DNA. Primers specific to each TRBV and TRBJ gene drove first-round PCR. A single record per CDR3 protein comes from TCRdb applying MiXCR to the multiplex PCR reads. Counted here are roughly 26,000 distinct CDR3 sequences, about 32% occurring once; the ten biggest clones make up 35%. The input for sequencing was PBMCs, taken before or after stereotactic body radiation therapy (not recorded which). These receptors came from a donor over 45 with non-small cell lung cancer.

This clonotype was counted many times. CDR3 in amino acids: CASRSAGGDTQYF. The CDR3 DNA follows: TGTGCCAGCAGAAGCGCGGGGGGGGATACGCAGTATTTT. J is TRBJ2-3 and V is TRBV6-1, with TRBD2 matching over 9 bases. The germline V gene has CDR1 MNHNS and CDR2 SASEGT. Trimming removed 6 bases from V and 6 bases from J; junction bases left unmatched: 4. This CDR3 contains 13 residues.

Regarding this clonotype: At one of its ends the junction is not consistent with the germline gene, which may arise from a read error. This chain connects TRBV24-1 to TRBJ2-3, with D uncertain. This CDR3 is 13 amino acids long. Germline CDR1 KGHDR, CDR2 SFDVKD. This chain's CDR3 is CAISYPSTDTQYF. The CDR3 DNA reads as TGTGCCATCAGTTACCCGAGCACAGATACGCAGTATTTT.

This clonotype was counted ten times or more. The chain links TRBV20-1 to TRBJ1-5; 8 bases map to TRBD1. V shed 0 bases, J shed 4 bases, and the junction held 5 bases outside the gene matches. CDR3 length: 15 amino acids. From germline, CDR1 is DFQATT and CDR2 SNEGSKA (reference sequence). The CDR3 DNA follows: TGCAGTGCTAGAGAGGAGCAGGGGGCAAATCAGCCCCAGCATTTT. Protein: CSAREEQGANQPQHF.

This clonotype has only one observation. This sequence joins TRBV7-9 and TRBJ1-2; D gene unclear. The ends were cut back, 2 bases at V and 5 bases at J, with 12 bases in the middle. The germline gives CDR1 SEHNR, CDR2 FQNEAQ (reference sequence). CDR3 size: 14 residues. The CDR3 spells CASSLSLEVYGYTF. The DNA for the CDR3 is TGTGCCAGCAGCTTAAGCCTGGAAGTATATGGCTACACCTTC.

V is TRBV28 and J is TRBJ2-2; 8 positions match TRBD2. V gave up 7 bases and J gave up 5 bases; unmatched junction bases: 9. The CDR3 extends over 15 amino acids. Germline loops: CDR1 MDHEN, CDR2 SYDVKM. CDR3 region: CASTPAGVQTGELFF. The DNA of the CDR3 is TGTGCCAGCACCCCAGCGGGAGTACAGACCGGGGAGCTGTTTTTT. The whole variable domain, remainder taken from reference TRBV28 and TRBJ2-2, is DVKVTQSSRYLVKRTGEKVFLECVQDMDHENMFWYRQDPGLGLRLIYFSYDVKMKEKGDIPEGYSVSREKKERFSLILESASTNQTSMYLCASTPAGVQTGELFFGEGSRLTVL.

By share of the sample, this clonotype is medium-sized. This chain uses TRBV28 with TRBJ1-2; TRBD1 aligns across 10 bases. Germline V gene data show CDR1 as MDHEN and CDR2 as SYDVKM. Trimming removed 5 bases from V and 5 bases from J; junction bases left unmatched: 14. CDR3 size: 17 residues. The CDR3 region has the DNA TGTGCCAGCAGTCTAGGGACAGGGGTTAAGTCTTGGTATGGCTACACCTTC. Its protein is CASSLGTGVKSWYGYTF.

This clonotype was observed many times. J is TRBJ2-7 and V is TRBV5-1; no firm D call. The CDR3 is 14 residues long. Germline loops: CDR1 SGHRS, CDR2 YFSETQ. Trimming pared 6 bases from V and 1 base from J, leaving 14 bases between. The CDR3 bases are TGCGCCAGCACCGAAAGGACGGATTCCTACGAGCAGTACTTC. Its translation: CASTERTDSYEQYF.

Concerning this clonotype itself: It may be a read error: a sequence one base away is much more abundant. The chain recombines TRBV20-1 with TRBJ2-1, with D hard to call. V was trimmed by 2 bases and J by 8 bases, leaving 10 bases between them. CDR1 and CDR2 (germline): DFQATT, SNEGSKA (reference sequence). The CDR3 extends over 12 amino acids. The CDR3 reads CSARFPADEQFF. CDR3 bases: TGCAGTGCTAGATTCCCAGCCGATGAGCAGTTCTTC.

This clonotype was recorded a few times. A read error may explain this, as a much larger clone is one base away. The V call is TRBV15, the J call TRBJ1-3; tentatively, D is TRBD1 (5 bases). Germline lookup yields CDR1 LNHNV and CDR2 YYDKDF (reference sequence). The CDR3 is 15 residues long. The CDR3 nucleotides read TGTGCCACCAGCCTGAGAGGCAGGGATGGAAACGCCATATATTTT. Its translation: CATSLRGRDGNAIYF. The full variable domain, with the rest looked up from reference TRBV15 and TRBJ1-3, is DAMVIQNPRYQVTQFGKPVTLSCSQTLNHNVMYWYQQKSSQAPKLLFHYYDKDFNNEADTPDNFQSRRPNTSFCFLDIRSPGLGDTAMYLCATSLRGRDGNAIYFGEGSWLTVV.

In its sample, this clonotype was seen many times. This chain connects TRBV5-8 to TRBJ2-3; the match to TRBD2 covers 9 bases. The CDR3 loop spans 18 amino acids. The germline gives CDR1 SGHTS, CDR2 YDEGEE. V was clipped by 7 bases and J by 6 bases; unmatched bases: 21. The CDR3 nucleotides read TGTGCCAGCCAAGGGATTAGCGGGAGTACCAGCTCAGGGGATACGCAGTATTTT. Protein product: CASQGISGSTSSGDTQYF. The variable domain in full, completed from reference TRBV5-8 and TRBJ2-3, reads EAGVTQSPTHLIKTRGQQATLRCSPISGHTSVYWYQQALGLGLQFLLWYDEGEERNRGNFPPRFSGRQFPNYSSELNVNALELEDSALYLCASQGISGSTSSGDTQYFGPGTRLTVL.

At least ten counts were recorded for this clonotype. The chain combines TRBV6-2 or TRBV6-3 with TRBJ1-5, with TRBD1 matching 9 bases. Trimming took 4 bases from V and 3 from J; bases not matched to a gene: 10. The germline V gene encodes CDR1 MNHEY and CDR2 SVGEGT. CDR3 length: 17 residues. This CDR3 is CASSSRRGQGHNQPQHF. CDR3 coding DNA: TGTGCCAGCAGTTCGAGGCGGGGACAGGGACACAATCAGCCCCAGCATTTT.

There are a few counts of this clonotype. It may be a read error: a sequence one base away is much more abundant. The chain combines TRBV4-2 with TRBJ2-1; D may be TRBD1 or TRBD2 (5 bases each). The CDR3 has 14 amino acids. The germline V gene encodes CDR1 LGHNA and CDR2 YNFKEQ. Here the CDR3 DNA reads TGTGCCAGCAGCCAAGGGGACGGGGCTGCTGAGAAGTTCTTC. Translated, it gives CASSQGDGAAEKFF.

The chain combines TRBV28 with TRBJ1-5; D is uncertain. CDR1 MDHEN and CDR2 SYDVKM come from the germline V gene. The ends were cut back, 4 bases at V and 7 bases at J, with 5 bases in the middle. The CDR3 is 11 residues long. The chain's CDR3 is CASSSRQPQHF. Here the CDR3 DNA reads TGTGCCAGCAGTTCCCGGCAGCCCCAGCATTTT.

This clonotype was recorded many times. V gene TRBV25-1 combines with J gene TRBJ1-1; TRBD1 aligns across 7 bases. Germline CDR1 reads MGHDK; CDR2 reads SYGVNS. The CDR3 contains 14 residues. Trimming cost V 3 bases and J 7 bases; bases outside gene matches: 8. Here the CDR3 reads CASSDLRTGDEAFF. As DNA, the CDR3 is TGTGCCAGCAGTGATTTGAGAACAGGGGATGAAGCTTTCTTT. Supplemented by reference TRBV25-1 and TRBJ1-1, the full variable domain reads EADIYQTPRYLVIGTGKKITLECSQTMGHDKMYWYQQDPGMELHLIHYSYGVNSTEKGDLSSESTVSRIRTEHFPLTLESARPSHTSQYLCASSDLRTGDEAFFGQGTRLTVV.

Points on this clonotype: A far larger clone differs by one base, so this is likely a read error. V gene TRBV2 combines with J gene TRBJ2-7, with D possibly matching TRBD1 (5 bases). V lost 7 bases to trimming and J lost 3 bases, with 13 bases between them. Germline V gives CDR1 SNHLY, CDR2 FYNNEI. The CDR3 is made up of 13 amino acids. The CDR3: CASTLNRFYEQYF. In DNA, the CDR3 is TGTGCCAGCACCTTAAACAGGTTCTACGAGCAGTACTTC.

The genes are TRBV27 and TRBJ1-2; weak D call: TRBD1 (5 bases). This CDR3 has 14 residues. V lost 6 bases, J lost 4 bases, and 15 bases lay in between. CDR1 is MNHEY and CDR2 is SMNVEV in the germline V gene (reference sequence). The CDR3 protein is CASRDTVRVYGYTF. The CDR3 coding sequence is TGTGCCAGCAGGGACACGGTGCGCGTCTATGGCTACACCTTC.

This clonotype showed up many times. The V and J genes are TRBV30 and TRBJ2-2; D is possibly TRBD1 (5 bases). CDR3 length: 12 residues. CDR1 is GTSNPN and CDR2 is SVGIG in the germline V gene (reference sequence). V dropped 6 bases and J dropped 7 bases, with 12 bases sitting between them. The CDR3 loop reads CACSQGYGELFF. CDR3 in DNA: TGTGCCTGCTCGCAGGGATACGGGGAGCTGTTTTTT.

This clonotype was counted many times. This may stem from a read error, because a much larger clone lies one nucleotide away. The chain combines TRBV5-1 with TRBJ1-2; TRBD1 is a possible D gene (5 bases). Deletions cut 4 bases from V and 4 bases from J, with 14 bases between. This CDR3 contains 14 residues. Germline CDR1 and CDR2: SGHRS and YFSETQ. This CDR3 is CASSLGRGGYGYTF. Here the CDR3 DNA reads TGCGCCAGCAGCCTAGGACGGGGCGGCTATGGCTACACCTTC.

This clonotype counts as large. The rearrangement links TRBV11-2 to TRBJ2-5; TRBD1 aligns across 7 bases. This CDR3 is 16 amino acids long. From germline, CDR1 is SGHAT and CDR2 FQNNGV. The V gene end was trimmed by 5 bases and the J gene end by 5 bases; junction bases not matched to a gene: 14. DNA for the CDR3: TGTGCCAGCAGCATCGGGACAGATGGGTGGGGGGAGACCCAGTACTTC. Protein sequence: CASSIGTDGWGETQYF.

Details on this clonotype: At one boundary the junction diverges from the germline segment, which might be a read error. CDR3 sequence reads: CASSFRGGTVELFF. CDR3 DNA sequence: TGCGCCAGCAGCTTTAGAGGGGGCACCGTGGAGCTGTTTTTT. The chain links TRBV5-1 to TRBJ2-2, with TRBD1 identical over 7 bases. Germline-derived CDR1 and CDR2 are SGHRS and YFSETQ. CDR3 length equals 14 residues.

As regards this clonotype: This sequence may be a read error, since a much larger clone differs from it by one base. The gene calls are TRBV19 and TRBJ2-1; 8 positions agree with TRBD2. The CDR3 length is 15 residues. CDR1 and CDR2 (germline): LNHDA, SQIVND (reference sequence). The CDR3 bases are TGTTCCAGTAGTATAGATAGCGGGGCGGGCGATGAGCAGTTCTTC. It specifies CSSSIDSGAGDEQFF.

The sample holds a few counts of this clonotype. A much more abundant neighbour one base away suggests this may be a read error. CDR3 sequence: CASSPGQGRAATNEKLFF. For the CDR3, the DNA is TGTGCCAGCAGCCCCGGACAGGGTAGAGCGGCAACTAATGAAAAACTGTTTTTT. The rearrangement uses TRBV7-2 and TRBJ1-4; 8 bases agree with TRBD1. Germline CDR1 is SGHTA and CDR2 is FQGNSA. With V trimmed by 5 bases and J by 0 bases, 11 bases remained unmatched. This CDR3 region has 18 residues.

This clonotype was detected many times. This sequence joins TRBV7-9 and TRBJ1-1, with D unresolved. This CDR3 is built from 12 residues. The V end was cut by 3 bases, the J end by 4 bases, with 6 bases between. In germline, CDR1 is SEHNR, CDR2 FQNEAQ (reference sequence). The CDR3 sequence is CASSLPGTEAFF. For the CDR3, the DNA is TGTGCCAGCAGCTTGCCGGGCACTGAAGCTTTCTTT.

Notes on this clonotype: Relative to the germline gene, one junction end is altered; a read error may explain this. The J gene is TRBJ2-2, the V gene TRBV28; unclear D gene. This CDR3 comprises 16 residues. Germline V gene lookup returns CDR1 MDHEN and CDR2 SYDVKM. CDR3 residues: CASSPYSGRFTGELFF. CDR3 DNA: TGTGCCAGCAGCCCTTACTCAGGAAGGTTCACCGGTGAGCTGTTTTTT.

The chain joins TRBV20-1 to TRBJ1-2, with D possibly being TRBD1 (6 bases). This CDR3 has 10 amino acids. Germline assignment: CDR1 DFQATT and CDR2 SNEGSKA (reference sequence). Trimming removed 5 bases at V and 8 bases at J, with 9 bases between. The CDR3 coding sequence is TGCAGTGCTCCAGGGGTCGGCTACACCTTC. It yields the protein CSAPGVGYTF.

This clonotype was seen many times. This chain joins TRBV18 and TRBJ1-1; D uncertain. The CDR3 is 13 residues long. The V gene lost 3 bases and the J gene lost 5 bases, with 10 bases spanning the gap. Germline CDR1 and CDR2: KGHSH and LQKENI. The CDR3 DNA follows: TGTGCCAGCTCACCGGACCGACGGACTGAAGCTTTCTTT. Translating gives CASSPDRRTEAFF.

The sample holds many counts of this clonotype. The rearrangement joins TRBV6-1 to TRBJ1-6, with D maybe TRBD1 (6 bases). This CDR3 has 15 amino acids. Trimming pared 6 bases from V and 7 bases from J, leaving 16 bases between. The germline gives CDR1 MNHNS, CDR2 SASEGT. As DNA, the CDR3 is TGTGCCAGCAGGGGGGCGAGGGGCGGAAATTCACCCCTCCACTTT. It codes for CASRGARGGNSPLHF.

The table lists this clonotype with many counts. At one boundary the junction diverges from the germline segment, which might be a read error. This chain uses TRBV6-4 with TRBJ2-3; D possibly corresponds to TRBD2 (5 bases). This CDR3 has 13 residues. The V gene's germline CDR1 is MRHNA and CDR2 SNTAGT. Written as DNA, the CDR3 is TGTACCAGCCATAAGCGGAGCACAGATACGCAGTATTTT. Translation gives CTSHKRSTDTQYF.

This clonotype showed up many times. This chain links TRBV6-1 with TRBJ2-3, with D possibly matching TRBD1 (5 bases). V dropped 7 bases and J dropped 6 bases, with 14 bases sitting between them. CDR1 and CDR2 (germline): MNHNS, SASEGT. The CDR3 loop spans 13 amino acids. The CDR3 region is CASTGQSTDTQYF. The CDR3, as DNA: TGTGCCAGCACTGGACAATCGACGGATACGCAGTATTTT.